The following is a TCR beta chain sequence with its context. As yet, its antigen is unknown. The data were obtained in a study of long-term antiretroviral therapy in people with HIV. The wider study: Samples from the earliest time points predate the 2015 immediate-ART recommendation by about a decade.

Assay version v3.0 of immunoSEQ was used, and it was run at survey level. The repertoire was sequenced with immunoSEQ multiplex PCR; TCRdb's copy has only in-frame clones and lacks some. Of nearly 20,000 clones listed, more than 80% are singletons. Study conclusions and caveats: Controls showed broader CDR3 length ranges than did the HIV repertoires.

The sequence was obtained from a woman aged 40 to 49 with HIV. The sequencing used unsorted PBMCs, collected 0.2 years after starting antiretroviral therapy.

The CDR3 bases are TGTGCCAGCAGCTTAGCGGGGAGCTCCTATAATTCACCCCTCCACTTT. It translates to CASSLAGSSYNSPLHF. This chain links TRBV13 with TRBJ1-6; D gene uncertain. CDR3 length: 16 residues. V lost 1 base, J lost 0 bases, and 7 bases lay in between. The germline V gene encodes CDR1 PRHDT and CDR2 FYEKMQ (reference sequence).